The 12 T cell receptor beta chains presented below share a single source sample, sequenced in a study of T cell responses to AZD1222 COVID-19 vaccine. The assay was immunoSEQ multiplex PCR, and TCRdb's table has in-frame clones only and misses some. Of 100,000 to 150,000 clones listed, roughly 85% are singletons. The sequenced sample was peripheral blood, obtained 28 days after the second AZD1222 dose. These receptors were taken from an adult who received the AZD1222 COVID-19 vaccine.

CDR3 nucleotide sequence: TGCAGTGCTAGTGGTGCGGGGAGAGGCGATGAGCAGTTCTTC. This sequence encodes CSASGAGRGDEQFF. This chain connects TRBV20-1 to TRBJ2-1, with a possible D match to TRBD2 (6 bases). Per the germline V gene, CDR1 is DFQATT and CDR2 is SNEGSKA (reference sequence). V was shortened by 3 bases and J by 8 bases, with 17 bases between the two germline ends. The CDR3 has 14 amino acids.

Here the CDR3 reads CASSLSGRNYGYTF. The CDR3, as DNA: TGTGCCAGCAGTTTATCAGGACGGAACTATGGCTACACCTTC. This chain uses TRBV27 with TRBJ1-2; no clear D. The germline V gene encodes CDR1 MNHEY and CDR2 SMNVEV (reference sequence). The CDR3 consists of 14 residues. The germline V and J ends were trimmed by 0 bases and 2 bases, with 7 bases remaining between them.

The chain links TRBV28 to TRBJ1-5, with D possibly TRBD1 on 6 matching bases. This CDR3 has 14 amino acids. With 2 bases removed from V and 6 bases from J, the gap between germline ends came to 11 bases. Germline V CDR1 and CDR2: MDHEN, SYDVKM. The CDR3 protein is CASSLGGGGQPQHF. The CDR3 DNA follows: TGTGCCAGCAGTTTAGGCGGAGGGGGTCAGCCCCAGCATTTT.

The chain links TRBV13 to TRBJ1-1; 7 bases are shared with TRBD1. The V segment lost 5 bases and the J segment 1 base; nucleotides outside the gene matches: 4. Germline V CDR1 and CDR2: PRHDT, FYEKMQ (reference sequence). This CDR3 region has 14 residues. The CDR3 sequence is CASSPTGANTEAFF. The CDR3 bases are TGTGCCAGCAGCCCCACAGGGGCGAACACTGAAGCTTTCTTT.

The chain recombines TRBV30 with TRBJ1-1; D is undetermined. Trimming stripped 3 bases from V and 1 base from J, with 9 bases between. CDR1 is GTSNPN and CDR2 is SVGIG in the germline V gene (reference sequence). The CDR3 is 13 amino acids. The chain's CDR3 is CAWRRMENTEAFF. In DNA, the CDR3 is TGTGCCTGGAGGAGGATGGAGAACACTGAAGCTTTCTTT.

Here the CDR3 reads CASSSGQGGETQYF. The CDR3 DNA sequence: TGCGCCAGCAGCTCGGGACAGGGGGGAGAGACCCAGTACTTC. The rearrangement joins TRBV5-1 to TRBJ2-5, with TRBD1 identical over 11 bases. Germline CDR1 reads SGHRS; CDR2 reads YFSETQ. This CDR3 region has 14 residues. The J segment lost 4 bases and the V segment lost 3 bases, leaving 2 bases of the junction unmatched. Filled out from reference TRBV5-1 and TRBJ2-5, the complete variable domain reads KAGVTQTPRYLIKTRGQQVTLSCSPISGHRSVSWYQQTPGQGLQFLFEYFSETQRNKGNFPGRFSGRQFSNSRSEMNVSTLELGDSALYLCASSSGQGGETQYFGPGTRLLVL.

This sequence joins TRBV6-5 and TRBJ2-1, with 7 bases lining up with TRBD2. The CDR3 sequence is 14 residues long. CDR1 and CDR2 (germline): MNHEY, SVGAGI. Trimming at V came to 4 bases and at J to 6 bases, leaving 6 bases not matched to a gene. In nucleotides, the CDR3 is TGTGCCAGCAGTTGGGGCGGGGGTCCCAATGAGCAGTTCTTC. This codes for CASSWGGGPNEQFF.

CDR3 protein: CASSADRASTDTQYF. DNA of the CDR3: TGTGCCAGCAGCGCAGACAGGGCTTCCACAGATACGCAGTATTTT. The chain employs TRBV7-3 and TRBJ2-3, with 7 positions matching TRBD1. The CDR3 extends over 15 amino acids. V gave up 5 bases and J gave up 2 bases; unmatched junction bases: 7. CDR1 SGHTA and CDR2 FQGTGA come from the germline V gene.

The chain links TRBV12-3 or TRBV12-4 to TRBJ2-7; D call uncertain. This CDR3 is built from 13 residues. V lost 8 bases to trimming and J lost 5 bases, with 16 bases between them. CDR3 DNA: TGTGCCAGCTCCAAGGCCGGGTGGGACGAGCAGTACTTC. This gives the protein CASSKAGWDEQYF.

The V gene is TRBV4-1, the J gene TRBJ1-1; D may be TRBD1 (6 bases). The CDR3 loop spans 18 amino acids. The V end was cut by 3 bases, the J end by 1 base, with 21 bases between. Germline V gives CDR1 MGHRA, CDR2 YSYEKL. The CDR3 bases are TGCGCCAGCAGCCAGTTACACCTCATCAGGGGCGCGAACACTGAAGCTTTCTTT. As protein: CASSQLHLIRGANTEAFF.

The rearrangement links TRBV19 to TRBJ1-1; D is ambiguous. CDR1 and CDR2 (germline): LNHDA, SQIVND (reference sequence). V was trimmed by 4 bases and J by 1 base, leaving 7 bases between them. The CDR3 is 13 residues long. The CDR3 region is CASSNRQNTEAFF. The CDR3 nucleotides read TGTGCCAGTAGTAATCGACAGAACACTGAAGCTTTCTTT.

The gene calls are TRBV5-1 and TRBJ1-2; no definite D call. Germline CDR1 SGHRS, CDR2 YFSETQ. CDR3 length: 13 residues. Trimming shortened V by 4 bases and J by 0 bases, and 7 bases separated the two germline ends. CDR3 coding DNA: TGCGCCAGCAGCCAAGGACCTAACTATGGCTACACCTTC. It is translated as CASSQGPNYGYTF.